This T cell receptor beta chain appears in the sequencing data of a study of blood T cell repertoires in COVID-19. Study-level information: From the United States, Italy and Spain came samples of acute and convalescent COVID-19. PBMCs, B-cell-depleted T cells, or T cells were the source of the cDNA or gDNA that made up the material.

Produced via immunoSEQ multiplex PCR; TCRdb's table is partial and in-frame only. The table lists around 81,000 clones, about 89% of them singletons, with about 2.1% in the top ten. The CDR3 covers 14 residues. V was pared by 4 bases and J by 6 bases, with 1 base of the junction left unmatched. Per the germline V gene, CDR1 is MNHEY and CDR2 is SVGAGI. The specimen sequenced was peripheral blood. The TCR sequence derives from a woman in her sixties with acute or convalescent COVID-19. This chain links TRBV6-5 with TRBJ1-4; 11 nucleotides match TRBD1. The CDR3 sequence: CASSWGQGDEKLFF. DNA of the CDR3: TGTGCCAGCAGTTGGGGACAGGGGGATGAAAAACTGTTTTTT.